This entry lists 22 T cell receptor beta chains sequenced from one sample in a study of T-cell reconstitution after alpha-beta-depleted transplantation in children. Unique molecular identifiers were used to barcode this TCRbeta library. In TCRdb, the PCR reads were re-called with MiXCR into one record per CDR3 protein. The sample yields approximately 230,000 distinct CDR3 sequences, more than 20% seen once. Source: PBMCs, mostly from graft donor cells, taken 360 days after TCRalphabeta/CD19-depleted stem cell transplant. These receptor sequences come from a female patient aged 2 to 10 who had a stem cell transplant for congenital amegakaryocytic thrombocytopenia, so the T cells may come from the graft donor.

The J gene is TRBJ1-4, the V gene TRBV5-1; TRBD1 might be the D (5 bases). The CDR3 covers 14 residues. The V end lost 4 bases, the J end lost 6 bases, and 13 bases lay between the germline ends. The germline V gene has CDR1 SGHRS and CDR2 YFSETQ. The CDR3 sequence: CASSRTGGDEKLFF. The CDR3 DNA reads TGCGCCAGCAGCCGTACAGGAGGCGATGAAAAACTGTTTTTT.

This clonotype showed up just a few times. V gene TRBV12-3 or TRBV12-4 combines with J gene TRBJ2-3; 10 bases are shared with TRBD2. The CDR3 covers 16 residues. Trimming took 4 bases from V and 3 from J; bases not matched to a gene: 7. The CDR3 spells CASSSRGLARTDTQYF. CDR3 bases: TGTGCCAGCAGTTCAAGGGGACTAGCGCGGACAGATACGCAGTATTTT.

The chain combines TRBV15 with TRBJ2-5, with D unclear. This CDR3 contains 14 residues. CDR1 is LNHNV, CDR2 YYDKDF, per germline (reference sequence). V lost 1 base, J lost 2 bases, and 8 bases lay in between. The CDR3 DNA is TGTGCCACCAGCAGAGCGTTAGAACAAGAGACCCAGTACTTC. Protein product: CATSRALEQETQYF.

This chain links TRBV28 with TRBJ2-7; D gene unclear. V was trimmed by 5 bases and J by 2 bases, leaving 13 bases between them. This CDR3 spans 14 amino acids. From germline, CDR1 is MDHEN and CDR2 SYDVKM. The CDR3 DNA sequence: TGTGCCAGCAGTCACAACCTGCAAACCTACGAGCAGTACTTC. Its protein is CASSHNLQTYEQYF.

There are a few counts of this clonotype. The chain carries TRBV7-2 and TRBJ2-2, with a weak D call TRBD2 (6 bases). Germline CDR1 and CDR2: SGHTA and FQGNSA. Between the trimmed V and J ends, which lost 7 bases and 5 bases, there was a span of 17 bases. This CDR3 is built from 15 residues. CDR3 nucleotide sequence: TGTGCCAGCAAAGCTAGCGCCCCGCGGACCGGGGAGCTGTTTTTT. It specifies CASKASAPRTGELFF.

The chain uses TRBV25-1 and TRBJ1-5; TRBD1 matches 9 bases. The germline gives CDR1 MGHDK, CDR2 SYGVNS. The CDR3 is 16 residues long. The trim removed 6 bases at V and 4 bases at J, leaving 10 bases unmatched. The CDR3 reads CASSPGQGGRNQPQHF. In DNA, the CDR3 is TGTGCCAGCAGCCCGGGACAGGGCGGCAGAAATCAGCCCCAGCATTTT. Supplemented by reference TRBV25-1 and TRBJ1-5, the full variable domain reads EADIYQTPRYLVIGTGKKITLECSQTMGHDKMYWYQQDPGMELHLIHYSYGVNSTEKGDLSSESTVSRIRTEHFPLTLESARPSHTSQYLCASSPGQGGRNQPQHFGDGTRLSIL.

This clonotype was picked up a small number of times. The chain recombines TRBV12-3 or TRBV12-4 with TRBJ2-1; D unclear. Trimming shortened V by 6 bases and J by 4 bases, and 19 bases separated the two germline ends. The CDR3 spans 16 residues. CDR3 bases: TGTGCCAGCAGCAAGTACCCGGGTCCGCTTTACAATGAGCAGTTCTTC. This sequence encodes CASSKYPGPLYNEQFF.

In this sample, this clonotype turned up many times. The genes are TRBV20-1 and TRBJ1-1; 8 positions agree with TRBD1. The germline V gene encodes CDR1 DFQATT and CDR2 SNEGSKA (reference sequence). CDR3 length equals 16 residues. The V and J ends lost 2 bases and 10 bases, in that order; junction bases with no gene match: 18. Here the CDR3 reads CSARPIQDREKAGAFF. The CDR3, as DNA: TGCAGTGCTAGACCCATACAGGACAGGGAAAAGGCCGGAGCTTTCTTT.

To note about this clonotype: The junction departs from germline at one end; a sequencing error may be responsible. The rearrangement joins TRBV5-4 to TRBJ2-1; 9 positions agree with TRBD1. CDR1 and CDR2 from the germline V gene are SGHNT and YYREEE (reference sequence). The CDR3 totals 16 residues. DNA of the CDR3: TGTGCCAGCAGCTCTAACCCGGGACAGGGCTCCAATGAGGAGTTCTTC. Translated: CASSSNPGQGSNEEFF.

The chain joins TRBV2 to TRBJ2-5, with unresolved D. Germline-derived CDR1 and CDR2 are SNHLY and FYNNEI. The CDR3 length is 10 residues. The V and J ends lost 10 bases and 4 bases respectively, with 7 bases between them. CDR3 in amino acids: CATQTETQYF. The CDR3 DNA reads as TGTGCCACACAGACAGAGACCCAGTACTTC.

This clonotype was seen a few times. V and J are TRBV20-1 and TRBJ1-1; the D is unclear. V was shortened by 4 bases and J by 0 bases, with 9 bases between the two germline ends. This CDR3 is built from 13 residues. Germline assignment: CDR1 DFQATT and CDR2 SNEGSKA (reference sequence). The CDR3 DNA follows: TGCAGTGCTATTAGAGTAATGAACACTGAAGCTTTCTTT. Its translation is CSAIRVMNTEAFF.

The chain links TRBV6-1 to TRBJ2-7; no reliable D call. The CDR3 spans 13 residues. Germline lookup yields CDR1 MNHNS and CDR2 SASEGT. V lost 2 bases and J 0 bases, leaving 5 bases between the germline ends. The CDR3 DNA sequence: TGTGCCAGCAGTGAATTTGGCTCCTACGAGCAGTACTTC. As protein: CASSEFGSYEQYF.

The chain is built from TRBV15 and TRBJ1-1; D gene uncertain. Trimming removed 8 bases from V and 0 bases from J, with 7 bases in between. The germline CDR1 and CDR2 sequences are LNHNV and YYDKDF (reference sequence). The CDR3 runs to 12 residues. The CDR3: CATAQLNTEAFF. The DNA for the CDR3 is TGTGCCACCGCCCAGCTGAACACTGAAGCTTTCTTT.

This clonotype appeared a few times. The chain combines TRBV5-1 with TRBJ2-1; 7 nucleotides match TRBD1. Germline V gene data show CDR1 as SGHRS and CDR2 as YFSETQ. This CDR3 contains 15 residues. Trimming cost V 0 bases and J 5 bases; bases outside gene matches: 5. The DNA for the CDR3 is TGCGCCAGCAGCTTGGGACAGGGATTAAACAATGAGCAGTTCTTC. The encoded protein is CASSLGQGLNNEQFF.

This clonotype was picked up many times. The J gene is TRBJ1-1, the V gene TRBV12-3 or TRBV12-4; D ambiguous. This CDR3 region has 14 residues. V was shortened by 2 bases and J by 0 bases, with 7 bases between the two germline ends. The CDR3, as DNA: TGTGCCAGCAGTTTAAGGACGGTGAACACTGAAGCTTTCTTT. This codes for CASSLRTVNTEAFF.

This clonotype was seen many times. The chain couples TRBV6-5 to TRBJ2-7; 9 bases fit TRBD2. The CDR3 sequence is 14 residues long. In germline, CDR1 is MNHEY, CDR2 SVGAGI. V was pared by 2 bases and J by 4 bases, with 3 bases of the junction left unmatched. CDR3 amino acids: CASSYGTSGYEQYF. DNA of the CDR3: TGTGCCAGCAGTTACGGTACTAGCGGGTACGAGCAGTACTTC.

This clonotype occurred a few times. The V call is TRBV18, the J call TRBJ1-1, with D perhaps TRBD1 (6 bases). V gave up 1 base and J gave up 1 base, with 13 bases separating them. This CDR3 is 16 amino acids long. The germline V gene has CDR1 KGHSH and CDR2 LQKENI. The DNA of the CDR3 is TGTGCCAGCTCACCACTCCAGGGGTCCCAGAACACTGAAGCTTTCTTT. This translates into CASSPLQGSQNTEAFF. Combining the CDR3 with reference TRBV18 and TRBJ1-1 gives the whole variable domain NAGVMQNPRHLVRRRGQEARLRCSPMKGHSHVYWYRQLPEEGLKFMVYLQKENIIDESGMPKERFSAEFPKEGPSILRIQQVVRGDSAAYFCASSPLQGSQNTEAFFGQGTRLTVV.

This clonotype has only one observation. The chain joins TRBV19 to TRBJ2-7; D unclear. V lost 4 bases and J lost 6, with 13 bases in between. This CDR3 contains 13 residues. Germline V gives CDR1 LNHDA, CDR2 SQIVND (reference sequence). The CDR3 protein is CASSTIFRAEQYF. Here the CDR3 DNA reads TGTGCCAGTAGTACAATCTTCCGTGCCGAGCAGTACTTC.

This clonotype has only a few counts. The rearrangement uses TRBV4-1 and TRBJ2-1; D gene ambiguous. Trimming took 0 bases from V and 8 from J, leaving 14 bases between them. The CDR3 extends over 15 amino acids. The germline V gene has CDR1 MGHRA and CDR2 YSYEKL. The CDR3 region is CASSQDPVDYHEQFF. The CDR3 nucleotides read TGCGCCAGCAGCCAAGATCCAGTCGATTACCATGAGCAGTTCTTC.

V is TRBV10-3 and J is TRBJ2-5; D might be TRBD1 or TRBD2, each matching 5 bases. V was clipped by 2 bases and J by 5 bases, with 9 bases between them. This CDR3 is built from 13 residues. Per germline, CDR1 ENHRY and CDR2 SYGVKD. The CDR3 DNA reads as TGTGCCATCAGTGAGGAGGGGTGGGAGACCCAGTACTTC. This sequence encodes CAISEEGWETQYF.

Here the CDR3 reads CASRGWGPMGQETQYF. DNA of the CDR3: TGTGCCAGCAGGGGATGGGGACCGATGGGACAAGAGACCCAGTACTTC. V and J are TRBV28 and TRBJ2-5; D tentatively fits TRBD1 or TRBD2 (5 bases each). The germline V gene has CDR1 MDHEN and CDR2 SYDVKM. This CDR3 spans 16 amino acids. The ends were cut back, 6 bases at V and 2 bases at J, with 19 bases in the middle.

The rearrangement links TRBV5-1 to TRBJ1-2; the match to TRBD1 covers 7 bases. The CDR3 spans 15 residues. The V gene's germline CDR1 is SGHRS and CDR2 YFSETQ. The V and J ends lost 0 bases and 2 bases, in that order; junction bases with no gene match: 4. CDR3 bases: TGCGCCAGCAGCTTGGCCTCGACAGGGAACTATGGCTACACCTTC. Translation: CASSLASTGNYGYTF.